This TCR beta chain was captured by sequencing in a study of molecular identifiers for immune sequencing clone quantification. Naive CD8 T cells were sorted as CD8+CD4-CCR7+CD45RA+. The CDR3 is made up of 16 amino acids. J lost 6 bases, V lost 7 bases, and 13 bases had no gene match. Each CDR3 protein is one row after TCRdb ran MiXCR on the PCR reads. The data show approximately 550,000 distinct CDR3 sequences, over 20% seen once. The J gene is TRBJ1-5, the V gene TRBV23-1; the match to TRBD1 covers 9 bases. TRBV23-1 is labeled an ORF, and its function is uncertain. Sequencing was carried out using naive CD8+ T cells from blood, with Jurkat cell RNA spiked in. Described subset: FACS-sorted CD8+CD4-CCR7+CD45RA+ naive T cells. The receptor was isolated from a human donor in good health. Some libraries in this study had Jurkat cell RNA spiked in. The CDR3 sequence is CASNLTGGGGGQPQHF. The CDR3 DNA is TGCGCCAGCAATTTGACAGGGGGGGGGGGAGGTCAGCCCCAGCATTTT.